This T cell receptor beta chain appears in the sequencing data of a study of human T cells and chemical hapten exposure. Study-level information: The variation in per-sample TCR yields arose mainly from small differences in pooled library volumes. General study results and limits: Among TCRs, those above 1 in 1000 frequency were unaffected by DPC sensitization. Donors in the study had alopecia, meaning their immune response may differ from healthy people's.

As for time point: patch test 1, 2 weeks after DPC sensitization. Documented treatment: therapeutic diphenylcyclopropenone sensitization with weekly scalp DPC. V dropped 5 bases and J dropped 4 bases, with 8 bases sitting between them. The CDR3 covers 12 residues. Germline V CDR1 and CDR2: MDHEN, SYDVKM. Using its own MiXCR run on the RACE reads, TCRdb lists one record per CDR3 protein. The table records about 120,000 distinct CDR3 sequences, roughly 13% of them present only once. To note about this clonotype: What it recognizes is unknown.

The clonotype originates from a man aged 18 to 29 with alopecia areata. Some clones in this sample may be carry-over from other donors' samples. This chain connects TRBV28 to TRBJ1-2; D is unresolved. This material consisted of whole blood, taken in connection with sensitization to the hapten diphenylcyclopropenone (DPC). The CDR3 DNA follows: TGTGCCAGCAGTGCGGTTCGCTATGGCTACACCTTC. It translates to CASSAVRYGYTF.